This entry lists 29 T cell receptor beta chains sequenced from one sample in a study of long-term antiretroviral therapy in people with HIV. Run at survey level, the immunoSEQ assay was version v3.0. Libraries were prepared by immunoSEQ multiplex PCR; TCRdb keeps only in-frame clonotypes and omits some of them. This table has about 21,000 clones, around 80% appearing once. The sample consisted of unsorted PBMCs, taken 4.1 years after starting antiretroviral therapy. Receptors originate from a woman in her thirties or forties with HIV.

The V and J genes are TRBV10-1 and TRBJ1-1; D call uncertain. The germline V gene has CDR1 WNHNN and CDR2 SYGVQD (reference sequence). V gave up 2 bases and J gave up 8 bases, with 9 bases separating them. This CDR3 has 12 amino acids. The DNA for the CDR3 is TGCGCCAGCAGTGAGCTCGGGTTGGAAGCTTTCTTT. It specifies CASSELGLEAFF.

The gene calls are TRBV14 and TRBJ2-7; D might be TRBD1 (5 bases). Germline V gene sequence: CDR1 SGHDN, CDR2 FVKESK. Trimming left V 4 bases short and J 2 bases short, with 15 bases between. The CDR3 has 15 amino acids. The chain's CDR3 is CASSPYTGTPYEQYF. The CDR3 coding sequence is TGTGCCAGCAGCCCCTACACAGGAACCCCCTACGAGCAGTACTTC.

The gene calls are TRBV11-2 and TRBJ2-1, with unresolved D. The CDR3 length is 14 residues. The germline V gene encodes CDR1 SGHAT and CDR2 FQNNGV. Trimming cost V 0 bases and J 7 bases, with 10 bases left between them. The CDR3 DNA is TGTGCCAGCAGCTTAGATCGCGGCTTAAATGAGCAGTTCTTC. Protein product: CASSLDRGLNEQFF.

This rearrangement joins TRBV10-3 to TRBJ2-1; 8 nucleotides agree with TRBD2. J was trimmed by 8 bases and V by 6 bases; bases with no gene match: 9. From germline, CDR1 is ENHRY and CDR2 SYGVKD. The CDR3 spans 14 residues. DNA of the CDR3: TGTGCCATCAGCTTACTAGCGGAGGGGGATGAGCAGTTCTTC. Its protein is CAISLLAEGDEQFF.

The chain has TRBV7-7 and TRBJ2-2; no reliable D call. Per germline, CDR1 SSHAT and CDR2 FNYEAQ (reference sequence). Trimming cost V 1 base and J 1 base, with 4 bases left between them. The CDR3 has 14 residues. CDR3 nucleotide sequence: TGTGCCAGCAGCTTAGGACAGAACACCGGGGAGCTGTTTTTT. It encodes CASSLGQNTGELFF.

This chain joins TRBV7-6 and TRBJ2-1, with 10 bases matching TRBD1. In germline, CDR1 is SGHVS, CDR2 FNYEAQ. There are 14 residues in the CDR3. V was clipped by 5 bases and J by 7 bases; unmatched bases: 5. The CDR3 sequence: CASSPRTGGNEQFF. The CDR3, as DNA: TGTGCCAGCAGCCCCCGGACAGGGGGTAATGAGCAGTTCTTC.

The CDR3 is CASSFQGVADTQYF. In DNA form, the CDR3 reads TGTGCCAGCAGCTTTCAGGGGGTCGCAGATACGCAGTATTTT. V gene TRBV5-4 combines with J gene TRBJ2-3; 7 positions match TRBD1. CDR3 length: 14 residues. V dropped 2 bases and J dropped 4; count of bases not matched to a gene: 4. Germline V CDR1 and CDR2: SGHNT, YYREEE (reference sequence).

The chain carries TRBV5-6 and TRBJ1-1; D is undetermined. Germline values: CDR1 SGHDT, CDR2 YYEEEE. Trimming removed 2 bases at V and 0 bases at J, with 8 bases between. The CDR3 totals 14 residues. Written as DNA, the CDR3 is TGTGCCAGCAGCTTTTTAGGGCTGAACACTGAAGCTTTCTTT. Residues: CASSFLGLNTEAFF.

J is TRBJ2-7 and V is TRBV7-9; 11 bases agree with TRBD2. The germline V gene has CDR1 SEHNR and CDR2 FQNEAQ (reference sequence). The V and J ends lost 3 bases and 5 bases, in that order; junction bases with no gene match: 9. The CDR3 is 16 residues long. The CDR3 loop reads CASSFSLTSGRDEQYF. The CDR3 DNA follows: TGTGCCAGCAGCTTTTCCCTCACTAGCGGGAGAGACGAGCAGTACTTC.

On this clone: A junction boundary mismatches the germline segment, possibly from a read error. V is TRBV11-2 and J is TRBJ2-7; D assignment may be TRBD1 or TRBD2 (5 bases each). The germline V gene has CDR1 SGHAT and CDR2 FQNNGV. This CDR3 has 16 residues. The CDR3 is CASTLGAWDDSYEQYF. The CDR3 DNA reads as TGTGCCAGCACCTTAGGGGCCTGGGACGATTCCTACGAGCAGTACTTC.

The genes are TRBV25-1 and TRBJ2-7; 8 nucleotides line up with TRBD2. This CDR3 spans 17 amino acids. The ends lost 1 base at V and 2 bases at J; junction bases unmatched: 10. Germline V gene data show CDR1 as MGHDK and CDR2 as SYGVNS. For the CDR3, the DNA is TGTGCCAGCAGTGAATTAACAGGGCTAGCGGGCCCCTACGAGCAGTACTTC. This translates into CASSELTGLAGPYEQYF.

The gene calls are TRBV18 and TRBJ2-1; D remains unclear. The V end was cut by 6 bases, the J end by 10 bases, with 10 bases between. Germline loops: CDR1 KGHSH, CDR2 LQKENI. The CDR3 has 11 residues. CDR3 in DNA: TGTGCCAGCTCCGACTGGGCAGAGCAGTTCTTC. Protein sequence: CASSDWAEQFF.

V usage is TRBV2 and J usage is TRBJ1-6; 10 nucleotides match TRBD1. CDR1 and CDR2 (germline): SNHLY, FYNNEI. Trimming at V came to 4 bases and at J to 6 bases, leaving 6 bases not matched to a gene. The CDR3 spans 16 residues. CDR3 in DNA: TGTGCCAGCAGTGGGGAGACAGGGGGCAGTAATTCACCCCTCCACTTT. It codes for CASSGETGGSNSPLHF.

This chain connects TRBV19 to TRBJ2-1; 11 nucleotides line up with TRBD2. Unmatched junction bases numbered 5, after V lost 1 base and J lost 0 bases. The CDR3 sequence is 18 residues long. The germline gives CDR1 LNHDA, CDR2 SQIVND (reference sequence). Written as DNA, the CDR3 is TGTGCCAGTAGTATAGTACTAGCGGGAGTTAGCTCCTACAATGAGCAGTTCTTC. As protein: CASSIVLAGVSSYNEQFF. Full variable domain (rest looked up from reference TRBV19 and TRBJ2-1): DGGITQSPKYLFRKEGQNVTLSCEQNLNHDAMYWYRQDPGQGLRLIYYSQIVNDFQKGDIAEGYSVSREKKESFPLTVTSAQKNPTAFYLCASSIVLAGVSSYNEQFFGPGTRLTVL.

This sequence joins TRBV5-1 and TRBJ2-1, with D possibly TRBD2 on 5 matching bases. Trimming removed 3 bases from V and 6 bases from J, with 16 bases in between. The length of the CDR3 is 15 residues. Germline V gene data show CDR1 as SGHRS and CDR2 as YFSETQ. The CDR3 nucleotides are TGCGCCAGCAGCTCTAGCCCCGCCCTCAGCAATGAGCAGTTCTTC. Protein product: CASSSSPALSNEQFF.

The V and J genes are TRBV25-1 and TRBJ2-3; D is ambiguous. The CDR3 has 13 residues. Trimming left V 6 bases short and J 0 bases short, with 7 bases between. Looked up from germline, CDR1 is MGHDK and CDR2 is SYGVNS. The CDR3 here is CASRILSTDTQYF. CDR3 nucleotides: TGTGCCAGCAGGATACTGAGCACAGATACGCAGTATTTT.

V usage is TRBV7-9 and J usage is TRBJ2-3; perhaps TRBD1 as D (6 bases). The germline gives CDR1 SEHNR, CDR2 FQNEAQ (reference sequence). Trimming stripped 4 bases from V and 2 bases from J, with 19 bases between. CDR3 length equals 17 residues. The CDR3 loop is CASSSGDRSPNTDTQYF. As DNA, the CDR3 is TGTGCCAGCAGCTCAGGGGACCGGAGTCCTAACACAGATACGCAGTATTTT. The full variable domain, rest sourced from reference TRBV7-9 and TRBJ2-3, is DTGVSQNPRHKITKRGQNVTFRCDPISEHNRLYWYRQTLGQGPEFLTYFQNEAQLEKSRLLSDRFSAERPKGSFSTLEIQRTEQGDSAMYLCASSSGDRSPNTDTQYFGPGTRLTVL.

The chain combines TRBV9 with TRBJ2-3, with 8 bases that match TRBD2. The V and J ends lost 4 bases and 0 bases, in that order; junction bases with no gene match: 4. The CDR3 consists of 15 residues. The germline gives CDR1 SGDLS, CDR2 YYNGEE. CDR3 in amino acids: CASSPQRGSTDTQYF. The CDR3 nucleotides read TGTGCCAGCAGCCCCCAGCGGGGGAGCACAGATACGCAGTATTTT.

This chain links TRBV30 with TRBJ1-1; perhaps TRBD1 as D (5 bases). The V end was cut by 4 bases, the J end by 0 bases, with 9 bases between. The CDR3 contains 13 residues. The germline V gene has CDR1 GTSNPN and CDR2 SVGIG (reference sequence). As DNA, the CDR3 is TGTGCCTGGAACCACAGGTTGAACACTGAAGCTTTCTTT. This gives the protein CAWNHRLNTEAFF.

V gene TRBV19 combines with J gene TRBJ2-1; 7 nucleotides agree with TRBD2. J gave up 0 bases and V 5 bases, and 1 base lay outside the gene matches. Looked up from germline, CDR1 is LNHDA and CDR2 is SQIVND (reference sequence). The CDR3 runs to 14 residues. The CDR3 nucleotides are TGTGCCAGTAGTCGACTAGCCTCCTACAATGAGCAGTTCTTC. Its translation: CASSRLASYNEQFF. Combining the CDR3 with reference TRBV19 and TRBJ2-1 gives the whole variable domain DGGITQSPKYLFRKEGQNVTLSCEQNLNHDAMYWYRQDPGQGLRLIYYSQIVNDFQKGDIAEGYSVSREKKESFPLTVTSAQKNPTAFYLCASSRLASYNEQFFGPGTRLTVL.

V gene TRBV7-2 combines with J gene TRBJ1-2; D perhaps matches TRBD1 (5 bases). CDR3 length: 14 amino acids. Trimming removed 5 bases at V and 2 bases at J, with 12 bases between. CDR1 is SGHTA and CDR2 is FQGNSA in the germline V gene. This CDR3 reads CASSPTWGNYGYTF. The DNA for the CDR3 is TGTGCCAGCAGCCCAACGTGGGGGAACTATGGCTACACCTTC.

The gene calls are TRBV29-1 and TRBJ2-7; TRBD1 matches 7 bases. The CDR3 extends over 12 amino acids. J was trimmed by 0 bases and V by 6 bases; bases with no gene match: 2. Germline CDR1 SQVTM, CDR2 ANQGSEA. The CDR3 spells CSVTGDSYEQYF. The CDR3 DNA is TGCAGCGTAACAGGGGACTCCTACGAGCAGTACTTC.

The chain carries TRBV5-1 and TRBJ1-2; 8 nucleotides agree with TRBD1. Germline CDR1 and CDR2: SGHRS and YFSETQ. Trimming took 0 bases from V and 2 from J; bases not matched to a gene: 0. This CDR3 contains 14 residues. The CDR3 bases are TGCGCCAGCAGCTTGGGGACAGGGAACTATGGCTACACCTTC. Its translation: CASSLGTGNYGYTF.

In this sample, this clone turned up once. This rearrangement joins TRBV6-6 to TRBJ1-4; 8 bases fit TRBD1. Trimming at V came to 6 bases and at J to 10 bases, leaving 10 bases not matched to a gene. This CDR3 spans 14 amino acids. CDR1 is MNHNY and CDR2 is SVGAGI in the germline V gene (reference sequence). The CDR3 region has the DNA TGTGCCAGCAGCCTTACAGGGGGTAGCGGAAAACTGTTTTTT. It codes for CASSLTGGSGKLFF.

V and J are TRBV19 and TRBJ1-4; the D is unclear. V was pared by 3 bases and J by 8 bases, with 16 bases between. The CDR3 totals 15 residues. Germline-derived CDR1 and CDR2 are LNHDA and SQIVND (reference sequence). CDR3 sequence (DNA): TGTGCCAGTAGTATTGAAGGCCTCACGGACGAAAAACTGTTTTTT. The encoded protein is CASSIEGLTDEKLFF.

The V and J genes are TRBV5-6 and TRBJ1-1, with a possible D match to TRBD1 (5 bases). Germline CDR1 and CDR2: SGHDT and YYEEEE. V was cut by 4 bases and J by 5 bases, with 15 bases left in between. The CDR3 has 14 residues. The CDR3 DNA reads as TGTGCCAGCAGCCCAGTAGCGGGGGGAACTGAAGCTTTCTTT. Translating gives CASSPVAGGTEAFF.

The rearrangement uses TRBV9 and TRBJ2-5; 7 bases line up with TRBD1. The CDR3 sequence is 16 residues long. J lost 2 bases, V lost 0 bases, and 7 bases had no gene match. Germline V gene data show CDR1 as SGDLS and CDR2 as YYNGEE. The CDR3 spells CASSVAPGTEQETQYF. CDR3 nucleotide sequence: TGTGCCAGCAGCGTAGCTCCCGGGACAGAGCAAGAGACCCAGTACTTC.

The chain recombines TRBV29-1 with TRBJ2-1, with 11 bases that match TRBD1. With 7 bases clipped from V and 8 bases from J, the junction kept 10 bases outside the gene matches. This CDR3 comprises 14 residues. Germline CDR1 SQVTM, CDR2 ANQGSEA. The CDR3 nucleotides are TGCAGCGGAGTAGGTGGACAGGGGGCGGATGAGCAGTTCTTC. Protein product: CSGVGGQGADEQFF.

The chain employs TRBV6-5 and TRBJ1-5; no clear D. V lost 0 bases and J 7 bases, leaving 13 bases between the germline ends. Germline CDR1 and CDR2: MNHEY and SVGAGI. This CDR3 contains 15 residues. CDR3 in DNA: TGTGCCAGCAGTTACTCGATTTCGTCCGGACAGCCCCAGCATTTT. Translated, it gives CASSYSISSGQPQHF.